This T cell receptor (beta chain) was observed in a study of cytomegalovirus exposure and HLA in healthy donors. Looked up from germline, CDR1 is SGHTA and CDR2 is FQGNSA. This CDR3 spans 18 amino acids. V gave up 1 base and J gave up 0 bases, with 19 bases separating them. The PCR used 60 Vbeta and 13 Jbeta primers. Sequencing used immunoSEQ multiplex PCR; TCRdb keeps in-frame clones, though not all of them. The sample holds about 190,000 clones; 78% are singletons and the top ten take 4.5% to 7.5%. Turning to this clone: The antigen is unknown.

Study findings and constraints: In a later analysis, at a false discovery rate of 0.05, roughly 17,000 TCR beta sequences matched HLA alleles. The study recorded 164 TCR beta chains that were cytomegalovirus-associated. In an earlier analysis, about 87% or about 30%: the productive usage of most TCR beta V segments.

Sequencing was performed on PBMCs. This clonotype originated in a woman in her 30s in good health and CMV-seropositive. J is TRBJ2-7 and V is TRBV7-2, with TRBD2 as a possible D gene (6 bases). The CDR3 bases are TGTGCCAGCAGCTTAGAGGTCTGGGCTAGCGAGAGCTCCTACGAGCAGTACTTC. Its translation: CASSLEVWASESSYEQYF.